This T cell receptor beta chain is drawn from a study of human T cells and chemical hapten exposure. TCRdb fed the RACE reads into MiXCR, producing one record per CDR3 protein. The sample holds some 46,000 distinct CDR3 sequences; approximately 4.7% are singletons and the top ten take 1.5% to 2%. The table lists this clonotype with many counts. The time point: healthy volunteer bleed at 2 weeks. Total RNA extraction was carried out from unfractionated whole blood. The clonotype comes from a female donor in good health. Some clones in this sample may be carry-over from other donors' samples. Specimen: whole blood.

This CDR3 is CASNQPPGASYEQYF. The DNA of the CDR3 is TGTGCCAGCAACCAACCCCCCGGGGCGTCCTACGAGCAGTACTTC. The J gene is TRBJ2-7, the V gene TRBV28; D possibly matches TRBD1 or TRBD2 (5 bases each). Germline CDR1 is MDHEN and CDR2 is SYDVKM. This CDR3 comprises 15 residues. The V end lost 7 bases, the J end lost 1 base, and 17 bases lay between the germline ends.